This T cell receptor (beta chain) is drawn from a study of human T cells and chemical hapten exposure. From the RACE reads, TCRdb called clonotypes with MiXCR, one entry per CDR3 protein. This repertoire shows some 49,000 distinct CDR3 sequences, around 9.3% found once; its top ten account for around 4.5%. Study-wide findings and caveats: Clustering by CDR3 similarity yielded significantly more large clusters from expanded TCRs than controls.

Time point reported: patch test 1, 2 weeks after DPC sensitization. Indicated treatment: therapeutic diphenylcyclopropenone sensitization with weekly scalp DPC. Sample donors consisted of patients with alopecia, aged 18 to 70 years, who were suitable for DPC. This clonotype has at least ten counts. The target antigen is unknown. With 0 bases removed from V and 2 bases from J, the gap between germline ends came to 11 bases. Germline V gives CDR1 MGHRA, CDR2 YSYEKL. The CDR3 extends over 16 amino acids. This sequence originates from a woman aged 45 to 65 with alopecia areata. Some clones in this sample may be carry-over from other donors' samples. The source was whole blood, collected in connection with sensitization to the hapten diphenylcyclopropenone (DPC). The V gene is TRBV4-1, the J gene TRBJ1-3; D is perhaps TRBD1 (5 bases). The CDR3 DNA reads TGCGCCAGCAGCCAAGATCTTTCCAGGGCTGGAAACACCATATATTTT. Translated: CASSQDLSRAGNTIYF.